This TCR beta chain was identified during a study of cytomegalovirus exposure and HLA in healthy donors. Study details: A subsequent analysis stated that the 100 to 150 validation repertoires were run on the same platform as the roughly 620 first-cohort repertoires.

Regarding this clone: The antigen remains undetermined.

General study results and limits: Among the CMV-associated chains, three were confirmed in vitro as specific for CMV antigens. Cytomegalovirus association was listed for roughly 160 TCR beta chains.

Assay used: immunoSEQ multiplex PCR; TCRdb lists only in-frame clones, some missing. The sample holds under 400,000 clones, around 90% seen once. The sequence was collected from a man younger than 45 in good health and CMV-seronegative. Sequences were obtained from PBMCs.

The CDR3 protein is CASSESTRRVAGGDEQYF. In DNA, the CDR3 is TGCGCCAGCAGTGAGTCGACTCGGAGAGTAGCGGGGGGCGACGAGCAGTACTTC. J is TRBJ2-7 and V is TRBV10-2, with 10 bases identical to TRBD2. The germline gives CDR1 WSHSY, CDR2 SAAADI. The CDR3 sequence is 18 residues long. The V and J ends lost 0 bases and 5 bases, in that order; junction bases with no gene match: 13.